This TCR beta chain comes out of a study of shared clonotypes between healthy human individuals. Overall study findings and caveats: Clonotypes shared by all four donors outscored non-shared clonotypes in generation probability.

Sequencing was performed with immunoSEQ multiplex PCR; in TCRdb, only in-frame clones are kept and a portion is missing. The sample has about 520,000 clones; 95% to 97% are singletons. A note on this clone: Its antigen is as yet unknown.

Losses at the gene ends were 4 bases for V and 3 bases for J; bases not matched to a gene: 8. The CDR3 totals 15 residues. CDR1 and CDR2 (germline): MNHEY, SVGAGI. The clonotype originates from a woman aged 25 to 39 in good health. Sample: naive CD4+ T cells sorted from blood. As for subset: CD45RA+ positively selected. The chain recombines TRBV6-5 with TRBJ2-7; 8 bases match TRBD1. The CDR3 reads CASSSPGQDDYEQYF. CDR3 bases: TGTGCCAGCAGTTCCCCGGGACAGGACGACTACGAGCAGTACTTC.